This TCR beta chain came from a study of STAT5B mutations in CD4+ large granular lymphocyte leukemia. Method: immunoSEQ multiplex PCR; TCRdb's copy keeps in-frame clones and lacks some. This sample has tens of thousands of clones, with 60% to 80% found just once. Germline lookup yields CDR1 MNHNS and CDR2 SASEGT. This CDR3 has 13 amino acids. V dropped 7 bases and J dropped 0 bases, with 8 bases sitting between them. This TCR was recovered from a human donor in good health. This sequence joins TRBV6-1 and TRBJ2-3; D uncertain. The specimen was CD4+ T cells from blood buffy coats. For the CDR3, the DNA is TGTGCCAGCAACCGTGCTAGCACAGATACGCAGTATTTT. Amino acid sequence: CASNRASTDTQYF.